Presented here are 9 T cell receptor beta chains from one specimen sequenced in a study of cytomegalovirus exposure and HLA in healthy donors. In the PCR, 60 Vbeta and 13 Jbeta primers were used. The table came from immunoSEQ multiplex PCR; TCRdb's copy has only in-frame clones and leaves some out. The profile shows about 93,000 clones, roughly 72% of them singletons. The specimen sequenced was PBMCs. The receptors derive from a man between 25 and 39 years old in good health and CMV-seronegative.

The V gene is TRBV7-7, the J gene TRBJ2-2, with a tentative D call TRBD1 (6 bases). Germline lookup yields CDR1 SSHAT and CDR2 FNYEAQ (reference sequence). The CDR3 length is 16 residues. V was clipped by 1 base and J by 0 bases, with 9 bases between them. CDR3 coding DNA: TGTGCCAGCAGCTTAGTGGACAGCCCGAACACCGGGGAGCTGTTTTTT. Translation: CASSLVDSPNTGELFF.

The chain is built from TRBV12-5 and TRBJ1-4, with 7 bases aligning to TRBD1. CDR3 length equals 17 residues. V lost 6 bases to trimming and J lost 7 bases; unmatched junction nucleotides: 17. CDR1 LGHNT and CDR2 FRNRAP come from the germline V gene. CDR3 sequence (DNA): TGTGCTAGTGGCCTCGACAGGGAATCAACGCCGGGTGAAAAACTGTTTTTT. Translation: CASGLDRESTPGEKLFF.

The chain employs TRBV5-1 and TRBJ2-6; D gene uncertain. V was shortened by 0 bases and J by 3 bases, with 7 bases between the two germline ends. The CDR3 contains 15 residues. The V gene's germline CDR1 is SGHRS and CDR2 YFSETQ. CDR3 nucleotide sequence: TGCGCCAGCAGCTTGGTAGCCAGTGGGGCCAACGTCCTGACTTTC. Amino acid sequence: CASSLVASGANVLTF.

This chain joins TRBV7-9 and TRBJ2-3; tentative D call: TRBD1 (6 bases). The CDR3 totals 14 residues. Looked up from germline, CDR1 is SEHNR and CDR2 is FQNEAQ (reference sequence). V was trimmed by 5 bases and J by 2 bases, leaving 11 bases between them. This CDR3 is CASSPGTSTDTQYF. CDR3 DNA: TGTGCCAGCAGCCCTGGGACATCCACAGATACGCAGTATTTT.

V usage is TRBV7-9 and J usage is TRBJ2-1; D perhaps matches TRBD1 (5 bases). V was shortened by 4 bases and J by 0 bases, with 13 bases between the two germline ends. Germline lookup yields CDR1 SEHNR and CDR2 FQNEAQ (reference sequence). The CDR3 is 16 residues long. The CDR3 DNA reads TGTGCCAGCAGCTCACGCCCCGACAGCTCCTACAATGAGCAGTTCTTC. Its protein product is CASSSRPDSSYNEQFF. The whole variable domain, filled in from reference TRBV7-9 and TRBJ2-1, reads DTGVSQNPRHKITKRGQNVTFRCDPISEHNRLYWYRQTLGQGPEFLTYFQNEAQLEKSRLLSDRFSAERPKGSFSTLEIQRTEQGDSAMYLCASSSRPDSSYNEQFFGPGTRLTVL.

This chain connects TRBV4-3 to TRBJ2-1; 7 bases agree with TRBD2. V gave up 1 base and J gave up 5 bases; unmatched junction bases: 5. CDR1 is LGHNA and CDR2 is YSLEER in the germline V gene. The length of the CDR3 is 15 residues. The CDR3 here is CASSQGTGGNNEQFF. The DNA of the CDR3 is TGCGCCAGCAGCCAAGGGACGGGGGGAAACAATGAGCAGTTCTTC.

A few counts support this clone. The sample carries other DNA sequences with the same CDR3. V gene TRBV19 combines with J gene TRBJ1-1; TRBD1 matches at 8 bases. J lost 0 bases, V lost 5 bases, and 2 bases had no gene match. This CDR3 spans 14 amino acids. In germline, CDR1 is LNHDA, CDR2 SQIVND (reference sequence). In DNA, the CDR3 is TGTGCCAGTAGTCTGGGACAGGTGAACACTGAAGCTTTCTTT. It encodes CASSLGQVNTEAFF.

The rearrangement uses TRBV6-1 and TRBJ2-5, with D possibly TRBD1 on 5 matching bases. Germline assignment: CDR1 MNHNS and CDR2 SASEGT. The length of the CDR3 is 13 residues. V dropped 6 bases and J dropped 4 bases, with 12 bases sitting between them. The CDR3 here is CASSQGQGETQYF. CDR3 nucleotide sequence: TGTGCCAGCAGCCAAGGCCAGGGAGAGACCCAGTACTTC.

V and J are TRBV7-6 and TRBJ2-7, with D perhaps TRBD2 (5 bases). Germline V CDR1 and CDR2: SGHVS, FNYEAQ. Trimming pared 1 base from V and 6 bases from J, leaving 13 bases between. CDR3 length equals 14 residues. This CDR3 reads CASSLDLGAGEQYF. The CDR3 DNA follows: TGTGCCAGCAGCTTAGATCTGGGTGCGGGCGAGCAGTACTTC.